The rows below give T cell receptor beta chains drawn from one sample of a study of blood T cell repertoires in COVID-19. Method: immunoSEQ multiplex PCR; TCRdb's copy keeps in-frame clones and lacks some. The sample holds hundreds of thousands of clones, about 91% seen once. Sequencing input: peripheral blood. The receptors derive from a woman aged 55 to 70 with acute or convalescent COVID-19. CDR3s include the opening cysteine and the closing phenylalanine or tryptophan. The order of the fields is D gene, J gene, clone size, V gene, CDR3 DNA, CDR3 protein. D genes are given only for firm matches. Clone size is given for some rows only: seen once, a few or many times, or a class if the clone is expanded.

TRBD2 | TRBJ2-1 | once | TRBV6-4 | TGTGCCAGCAGTGACCTTGCGGGAGGTTACAATGAGCAGTTCTTC | CASSDLAGGYNEQFF
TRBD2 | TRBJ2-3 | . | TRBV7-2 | TGTGCCAGCAGCTTTTTGATCGGTAGCGGGGGCACAGATACGCAGTATTTT | CASSFLIGSGGTDTQYF
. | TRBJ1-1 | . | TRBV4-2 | TGTGCCAGCAGCCCCCGGGGGGCGGTGCCCATAAACACTGAAGCTTTCTTT | CASSPRGAVPINTEAFF
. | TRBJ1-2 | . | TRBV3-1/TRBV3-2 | TGTGCCAGCAGCCAAGGGCAGGGTGGCTACACCTTC | CASSQGQGGYTF
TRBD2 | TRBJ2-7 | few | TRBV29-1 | TGCAGCGTCGGACTAGCGGGGGGCTACGAGCAGTACTTC | CSVGLAGGYEQYF
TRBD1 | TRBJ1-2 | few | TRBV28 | TGTGCCAGCAGTCAAGGGACAGGGTATGGCTACACCTTC | CASSQGTGYGYTF
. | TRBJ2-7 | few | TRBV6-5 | TGTGCCAGCAGTTGGACACTCAGCTCCTACGAGCAGTACTTC | CASSWTLSSYEQYF
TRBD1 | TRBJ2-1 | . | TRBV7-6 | TGTGCCAGCAGCTTCCGGACAGGAGGTAACAAAAATGAGCAGTTCTTC | CASSFRTGGNKNEQFF
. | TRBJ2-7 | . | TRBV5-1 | TGCGCCAGCAGCCCCGGGGACTACGAGCAGTACTTC | CASSPGDYEQYF
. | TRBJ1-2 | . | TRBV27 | TGTGCCAGCAGTTTAGACAGCGACTATGGCTACACCTTC | CASSLDSDYGYTF
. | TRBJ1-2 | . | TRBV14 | TGTGCCAGCAGCCAAGTCGCAGGGAAGGGCGACTATGGCTACACCTTC | CASSQVAGKGDYGYTF
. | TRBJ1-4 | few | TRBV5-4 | TGTGCCAGCAGCTTCGGCGAGGGTGAAAAACTGTTTTTT | CASSFGEGEKLFF
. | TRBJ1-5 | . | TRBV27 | TGTGCCAGCAGTTTATCGGGAGGGGTCAATCAGCCCCAGCATTTT | CASSLSGGVNQPQHF
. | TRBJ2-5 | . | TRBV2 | TGTGCCAGCAGTGAAGGGGCGGGGTACCAAGAGACCCAGTACTTC | CASSEGAGYQETQYF
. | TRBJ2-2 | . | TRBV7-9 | TGTGCCAGCAGTCAGGACAGGAACACCGGGGAGCTGTTTTTT | CASSQDRNTGELFF
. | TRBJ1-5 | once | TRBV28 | TGTGCCAGCAGTCTAATCGACAGGAACAATCAGCCCCAGCATTTT | CASSLIDRNNQPQHF
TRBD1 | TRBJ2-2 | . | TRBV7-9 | TGTGCCAGCAGCCGGAGGACAGGGCAGAACACCGGGGAGCTGTTTTTT | CASSRRTGQNTGELFF
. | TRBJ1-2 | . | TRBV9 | TGTGCCAGCAGCGTAGTGGGGGGAGGGGCGCCGAACTATGGCTACACCTTC | CASSVVGGGAPNYGYTF
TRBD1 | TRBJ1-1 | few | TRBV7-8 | TGTGCCAGCAGCTTATCCATACAGGGGACTGAAGCTTTCTTT | CASSLSIQGTEAFF
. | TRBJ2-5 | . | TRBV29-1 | TGCAGCGTTGAATCAGGGGCGGTCGAAGAGACCCAGTACTTC | CSVESGAVEETQYF
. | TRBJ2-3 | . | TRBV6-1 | TGTGCCAGCAGTGAATTCCCGGCAGGGGGCACAGATACGCAGTATTTT | CASSEFPAGGTDTQYF
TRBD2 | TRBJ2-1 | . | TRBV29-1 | TGCAGCGCTTCGACTAGCGGGGTTATGGATGAGCAGTTCTTC | CSASTSGVMDEQFF
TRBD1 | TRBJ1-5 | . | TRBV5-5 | TGTGCCAGCAGCTCGACAGGGGTCAATCAGCCCCAGCATTTT | CASSSTGVNQPQHF
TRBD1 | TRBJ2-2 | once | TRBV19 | TGTGCCAGTAGTGCTGCTTCGGCAGGGGGCACCGGGGAGCTGTTTTTT | CASSAASAGGTGELFF
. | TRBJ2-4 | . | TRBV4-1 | TGCGCCAGCAGCCAAGAGGGGCCCAAAAACATTCAGTACTTC | CASSQEGPKNIQYF
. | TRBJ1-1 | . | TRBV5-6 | TGTGCCAGCAGCGATGACAGTACGAACACTGAAGCTTTCTTT | CASSDDSTNTEAFF
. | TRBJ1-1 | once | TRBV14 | TGTGCCAGCAGCGACAATAGGGGTACTGAAGCTTTCTTT | CASSDNRGTEAFF
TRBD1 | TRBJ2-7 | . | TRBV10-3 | TGTGCCATCGGGAGACAGGGGACGACCTACGAGCAGTACTTC | CAIGRQGTTYEQYF
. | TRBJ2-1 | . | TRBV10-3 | TGTGCCATCAGTGAGTCCAGACAGGACTACAATGAGCAGTTCTTC | CAISESRQDYNEQFF
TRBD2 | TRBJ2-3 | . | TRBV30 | TGTGCCTGGAGCTCAGGGAGGGTAGCGGGGCGCACAGATACGCAGTATTTT | CAWSSGRVAGRTDTQYF
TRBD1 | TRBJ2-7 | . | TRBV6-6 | TGTGCCAGCAGCTCAGGACAGGGGTTGCATTTCCACGAGCAGTACTTC | CASSSGQGLHFHEQYF
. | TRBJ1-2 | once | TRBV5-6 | TGTGCCAGCAGCTTGTTACGGGCTAACTATGGCTACACCTTC | CASSLLRANYGYTF
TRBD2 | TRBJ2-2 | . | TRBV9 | TGTGCCAGCAGCCCGGGACTAGGGGAAAATGCGAACACCGGGGAGCTGTTTTTT | CASSPGLGENANTGELFF
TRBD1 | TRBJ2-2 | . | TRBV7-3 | TGTGCCAGCAGCTTAACCGGGACAGCGAACACCGGGGAGCTGTTTTTT | CASSLTGTANTGELFF
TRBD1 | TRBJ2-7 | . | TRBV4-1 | TGCGCCAGCAGCCAGGGACAGCTCTACGAGCAGTACTTC | CASSQGQLYEQYF
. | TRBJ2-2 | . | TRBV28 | TGTGCCAGCAGTTTATTGGCTGCAGGTACCGGGGAGCTGTTTTTT | CASSLLAAGTGELFF
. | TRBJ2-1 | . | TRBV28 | TGTGCCAGCAGTTTCATGGGCAGGCAGAATGAGCAGTTCTTC | CASSFMGRQNEQFF
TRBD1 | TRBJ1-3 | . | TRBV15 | TGTGCCACCAGCAGAGGAACAGGGGGATCTGGAAACACCATATATTTT | CATSRGTGGSGNTIYF